Presented here are 29 T cell receptor beta chains from one specimen sequenced in a study of CD8+ T cells in alopecia areata. Reverse transcribed after extraction, RNA yielded cDNA as the sequencing template. Assay: immunoSEQ multiplex PCR; the TCRdb copy retains only in-frame clones and omits some. The sample carries around 120,000 clones, less than 70% recorded once. Sequencing used CD4+ T cells sorted from blood. The receptors stem from a human donor in good health.

The chain has TRBV30 and TRBJ1-2; TRBD1 matches 7 bases. CDR3 length equals 14 residues. V dropped 1 base and J dropped 0; count of bases not matched to a gene: 2. Germline CDR1 and CDR2: GTSNPN and SVGIG (reference sequence). Here the CDR3 DNA reads TGTGCCTGGAGTGGGGACAGAGCTAACTATGGCTACACCTTC. This translates into CAWSGDRANYGYTF.

This clone was observed a few times. This chain links TRBV5-1 with TRBJ1-1; weak D call: TRBD1 (5 bases). This CDR3 comprises 15 residues. Germline V gene data show CDR1 as SGHRS and CDR2 as YFSETQ. V lost 1 base to trimming and J lost 0 bases, with 10 bases between them. CDR3 in amino acids: CASSLTGSMNTEAFF. DNA for the CDR3: TGCGCCAGCAGCTTGACAGGATCTATGAACACTGAAGCTTTCTTT.

The chain joins TRBV2 to TRBJ2-7; 8 bases line up with TRBD2. The V segment lost 4 bases and the J segment 3 bases; nucleotides outside the gene matches: 8. CDR1 and CDR2 from the germline V gene are SNHLY and FYNNEI. This CDR3 has 15 amino acids. CDR3 DNA sequence: TGTGCCAGCAGTGCTTCCGGGGGGGATAGCTACGAGCAGTACTTC. It is translated as CASSASGGDSYEQYF.

V is TRBV2 and J is TRBJ2-2, with 13 bases fitting TRBD2. CDR1 and CDR2 from the germline V gene are SNHLY and FYNNEI. V lost 6 bases, J lost 6 bases, and 4 bases stayed unmatched. The CDR3 extends over 15 amino acids. This CDR3 reads CASRDTSGGAGELFF. CDR3 nucleotide sequence: TGTGCCAGCAGAGACACTAGCGGGGGGGCCGGGGAGCTGTTTTTT.

The chain combines TRBV11-2 with TRBJ2-6; possibly TRBD2 for D (6 bases). Trimming cost V 1 base and J 2 bases, with 6 bases left between them. This CDR3 is 15 amino acids long. Germline V CDR1 and CDR2: SGHAT, FQNNGV. CDR3 sequence: CASSLGRAGANVLTF. The CDR3, as DNA: TGTGCCAGCAGCTTAGGGAGGGCTGGGGCCAACGTCCTGACTTTC.

This clone was seen more than once but under ten times. V usage is TRBV9 and J usage is TRBJ1-3; D gene uncertain. CDR3 length: 16 amino acids. V lost 2 bases and J lost 1, with 13 bases in between. The germline V gene has CDR1 SGDLS and CDR2 YYNGEE. The CDR3 DNA follows: TGTGCCAGCAGCGTGGGTATGGGTTGGTCTGGAAACACCATATATTTT. Protein product: CASSVGMGWSGNTIYF.

The sample holds a few counts of this clone. The V and J genes are TRBV29-1 and TRBJ2-5, with D uncertain. V dropped 0 bases and J dropped 7 bases, with 12 bases sitting between them. The CDR3 consists of 13 residues. Germline V gene lookup returns CDR1 SQVTM and CDR2 ANQGSEA. This CDR3 reads CSVEDRGAGTQYF. For the CDR3, the DNA is TGCAGCGTTGAAGATCGCGGTGCAGGGACCCAGTACTTC.

The CDR3 loop reads CSANQLSGGRRDTQYF. The CDR3 nucleotides are TGCAGCGCCAACCAGCTAAGCGGGGGCCGCCGGGATACGCAGTATTTT. The rearrangement links TRBV29-1 to TRBJ2-3, with TRBD2 matching 8 bases. The CDR3 is made up of 16 amino acids. V lost 7 bases to trimming and J lost 6 bases; unmatched junction nucleotides: 18. CDR1 is SQVTM, CDR2 ANQGSEA, per germline.

With respect to this clone: The sample has other DNA sequences that encode this CDR3 too. The rearrangement joins TRBV5-1 to TRBJ2-3; D is undetermined. The length of the CDR3 is 12 residues. The V end was cut by 4 bases, the J end by 1 base, with 4 bases between. CDR1 and CDR2 from the germline V gene are SGHRS and YFSETQ. CDR3 region: CASSRGTDTQYF. DNA for the CDR3: TGCGCCAGCAGCAGGGGCACAGATACGCAGTATTTT.

The CDR3 DNA sequence: TGCAGCGTCGAGACTACTGAAGCTTTCTTT. Translated, it gives CSVETTEAFF. The chain carries TRBV29-1 and TRBJ1-1; the D is unclear. The CDR3 has 10 residues. Trimming removed 6 bases at V and 5 bases at J, with 7 bases between. The germline V gene encodes CDR1 SQVTM and CDR2 ANQGSEA.

V gene TRBV29-1 combines with J gene TRBJ2-1; TRBD1 aligns across 8 bases. V was pared by 6 bases and J by 5 bases, with 9 bases of the junction left unmatched. Germline-derived CDR1 and CDR2 are SQVTM and ANQGSEA. CDR3 length: 14 residues. This CDR3 reads CSVNPQGVNNEQFF. In DNA, the CDR3 is TGCAGCGTGAACCCACAGGGGGTTAACAATGAGCAGTTCTTC.

The V and J genes are TRBV30 and TRBJ1-6; tentatively, D is TRBD1 (5 bases). The CDR3 is made up of 15 amino acids. From germline, CDR1 is GTSNPN and CDR2 SVGIG (reference sequence). Deletions cut 3 bases from V and 9 bases from J, with 18 bases between. DNA of the CDR3: TGTGCCTGGAGCTCTCATGGGGGTATCGGTTCACCCCTCCACTTT. Its translation: CAWSSHGGIGSPLHF.

A note on this clone: Distinct nucleotide sequences in the sample also encode this CDR3. The chain links TRBV29-1 to TRBJ2-7; 11 nucleotides line up with TRBD1. Germline lookup yields CDR1 SQVTM and CDR2 ANQGSEA. Unmatched junction bases numbered 5, after V lost 6 bases and J lost 1 base. This CDR3 has 14 amino acids. CDR3 coding DNA: TGCAGCGTCTCCGGGACAGGGGGGTCCTACGAGCAGTACTTC. It translates to CSVSGTGGSYEQYF.

There are a few counts of this clone. The chain employs TRBV28 and TRBJ1-4; D uncertain. The CDR3 has 12 residues. Between the trimmed V and J ends, which lost 4 bases and 8 bases, there was a span of 8 bases. Germline loops: CDR1 MDHEN, CDR2 SYDVKM. Written as DNA, the CDR3 is TGTGCCAGCAGTTATGCGGAGGAAAAACTGTTTTTT. As protein: CASSYAEEKLFF.

This clone was observed a few times. The chain carries TRBV6-5 and TRBJ2-5, with 11 bases fitting TRBD2. Germline CDR1 reads MNHEY; CDR2 reads SVGAGI. This CDR3 is 14 amino acids long. V gave up 6 bases and J gave up 2 bases; unmatched junction bases: 2. As DNA, the CDR3 is TGTGCCAGCAGGGGACTAGCGGCGCAAGAGACCCAGTACTTC. This gives the protein CASRGLAAQETQYF.

The rearrangement uses TRBV19 and TRBJ2-2; TRBD1 is a possible D gene (5 bases). CDR1 is LNHDA, CDR2 SQIVND, per germline (reference sequence). The CDR3 extends over 15 amino acids. The ends were cut back, 4 bases at V and 1 base at J, with 10 bases in the middle. In nucleotides, the CDR3 is TGTGCCAGTAGTACCCTAACAGGGAACACCGGGGAGCTGTTTTTT. This sequence encodes CASSTLTGNTGELFF.

The chain couples TRBV29-1 to TRBJ2-5; weak D call: TRBD1 (5 bases). This CDR3 is 13 amino acids long. Germline V gene data show CDR1 as SQVTM and CDR2 as ANQGSEA. V lost 4 bases to trimming and J lost 0 bases, with 9 bases between them. As DNA, the CDR3 is TGCAGCGTTGGAAAAGGGGACCAAGAGACCCAGTACTTC. It translates to CSVGKGDQETQYF.

This chain uses TRBV7-9 with TRBJ1-6, with TRBD1 identical over 9 bases. Per the germline V gene, CDR1 is SEHNR and CDR2 is FQNEAQ (reference sequence). The junction had 7 bases not matched to a gene; V was cut back by 4 bases and J by 3 bases. This CDR3 spans 17 amino acids. The CDR3 region has the DNA TGTGCCAGCAGCTCCCTCCAGACAGGGGGCTATAATTCACCCCTCCACTTT. This codes for CASSSLQTGGYNSPLHF.

The genes are TRBV7-3 and TRBJ2-5; 7 bases map to TRBD2. The CDR3 spans 15 residues. V lost 4 bases to trimming and J lost 2 bases; unmatched junction nucleotides: 7. Germline values: CDR1 SGHTA, CDR2 FQGTGA. The CDR3 DNA sequence: TGTGCCAGCAGCTCTTCTAGCGGAATACAAGAGACCCAGTACTTC. Protein product: CASSSSSGIQETQYF.

The V call is TRBV5-4, the J call TRBJ2-3; TRBD1 aligns across 9 bases. Germline-derived CDR1 and CDR2 are SGHNT and YYREEE (reference sequence). V dropped 6 bases and J dropped 4; count of bases not matched to a gene: 3. The CDR3 is 13 residues long. The CDR3 is CASTGQGSDTQYF. The CDR3 nucleotides are TGTGCCAGCACCGGACAGGGGTCAGATACGCAGTATTTT.

The CDR3 loop reads CASSLSSTNNEKLFF. CDR3 nucleotides: TGTGCCAGCAGCTTGTCTTCAACAAATAATGAAAAACTGTTTTTT. The V call is TRBV7-6, the J call TRBJ1-4, with D hard to call. In germline, CDR1 is SGHVS, CDR2 FNYEAQ. Deletions cut 3 bases from V and 4 bases from J, with 12 bases between. The CDR3 sequence is 15 residues long.

In this sample, this clone turned up a few times. The V call is TRBV7-2, the J call TRBJ2-7; the D gene is possibly TRBD2 (5 bases). This CDR3 comprises 13 residues. CDR1 and CDR2 from the germline V gene are SGHTA and FQGNSA. Trimming stripped 3 bases from V and 3 bases from J, with 9 bases between. In nucleotides, the CDR3 is TGTGCCAGCAGCTTTCGCGGGCACTACGAGCAGTACTTC. Translating it yields CASSFRGHYEQYF.

The chain has TRBV13 and TRBJ2-7; D might be TRBD2 (6 bases). V lost 2 bases, J lost 3 bases, and 11 bases lay in between. The CDR3 loop spans 14 amino acids. CDR1 PRHDT and CDR2 FYEKMQ come from the germline V gene (reference sequence). The CDR3 bases are TGTGCCAGCAGCTTACGGACGGGGGACTACGAGCAGTACTTC. Protein: CASSLRTGDYEQYF.

The genes are TRBV19 and TRBJ2-5; a possible D gene is TRBD1 (5 bases). Trimming took 3 bases from V and 4 from J, leaving 18 bases between them. The germline V gene encodes CDR1 LNHDA and CDR2 SQIVND (reference sequence). The CDR3 runs 16 residues. In DNA, the CDR3 is TGTGCCAGTAGTATGAGAACAGGTTCGACAAGAGAGACCCAGTACTTC. This gives the protein CASSMRTGSTRETQYF.

The chain recombines TRBV30 with TRBJ1-1; 7 nucleotides agree with TRBD1. CDR1 and CDR2 from the germline V gene are GTSNPN and SVGIG (reference sequence). The J segment lost 8 bases and the V segment lost 2 bases, leaving 5 bases of the junction unmatched. This CDR3 contains 12 residues. CDR3 coding DNA: TGTGCCTGGAGTCCACAGACAGGGGAAGCTTTCTTT. Amino acids: CAWSPQTGEAFF.

The CDR3 region has the DNA TGCGCCAGCAGCTCAAGGACCGTCTCCGGGGTCGATGAGCAGTTCTTC. Translated: CASSSRTVSGVDEQFF. This chain links TRBV5-1 with TRBJ2-1; D may be TRBD2 (5 bases). The CDR3 has 16 residues. The V gene's germline CDR1 is SGHRS and CDR2 YFSETQ. The V end was cut by 3 bases, the J end by 8 bases, with 21 bases between.

The CDR3 loop reads CASRHFGMSGELFF. The CDR3 DNA reads TGCGCCAGCAGGCATTTCGGGATGAGCGGGGAGCTGTTTTTT. The chain uses TRBV10-1 and TRBJ2-2; D may be TRBD2 (5 bases). Germline values: CDR1 WNHNN, CDR2 SYGVQD (reference sequence). Trimming left V 6 bases short and J 7 bases short, with 15 bases between. The CDR3 sequence is 14 residues long.

The chain combines TRBV5-1 with TRBJ2-7; 7 bases agree with TRBD1. The CDR3 spans 15 residues. Trimming removed 4 bases from V and 5 bases from J; junction bases left unmatched: 12. Looked up from germline, CDR1 is SGHRS and CDR2 is YFSETQ. The CDR3 sequence is CASSPTGTGDHEQYF. CDR3 sequence (DNA): TGCGCCAGCAGCCCGACTGGAACAGGGGACCACGAGCAGTACTTC.

The rearrangement uses TRBV29-1 and TRBJ2-7; TRBD1 matches 8 bases. V shed 4 bases and J 3 bases; nucleotides not matched to a gene: 5. Germline V gives CDR1 SQVTM, CDR2 ANQGSEA. The CDR3 has 13 amino acids. The CDR3 reads CSVGQGAGYEQYF. Here the CDR3 DNA reads TGCAGCGTTGGGCAGGGGGCGGGCTACGAGCAGTACTTC.